This T cell receptor (beta chain) was captured in a study of blood T cell repertoires in COVID-19. Study as a whole: Acute and convalescent COVID-19 specimens originated in the United States, Italy and Spain. PBMCs, B-cell-depleted T cells, or T cells provided the cDNA or gDNA that made up the material.

How the authors handled the data: Estimation of nucleated cell counts was performed using reference gene primer amplification. TCRdb's copy holds only in-frame clones and misses some; the assay was immunoSEQ multiplex PCR. V, J and clone size were drawn from that table, and D and trimming were deduced from the DNA. The table records roughly 130,000 clones, approximately 84% of them present only once. This clone turned up a few times. This sample also contains other DNA sequences that code for the same CDR3. Germline CDR1 and CDR2: LGHNA and YNFKEQ. With V trimmed by 0 bases and J by 4 bases, 3 bases remained unmatched. The CDR3 loop spans 16 amino acids.

The V gene is TRBV4-2, the J gene TRBJ2-1, with 10 bases lining up with TRBD2. Sequencing was performed on peripheral blood. This clonotype was sampled from a man aged 65 to 79 with acute or convalescent COVID-19. The CDR3 region is CASSQEPSGGYNEQFF. CDR3 DNA: TGTGCCAGCAGCCAAGAACCTAGCGGGGGATACAATGAGCAGTTCTTC.